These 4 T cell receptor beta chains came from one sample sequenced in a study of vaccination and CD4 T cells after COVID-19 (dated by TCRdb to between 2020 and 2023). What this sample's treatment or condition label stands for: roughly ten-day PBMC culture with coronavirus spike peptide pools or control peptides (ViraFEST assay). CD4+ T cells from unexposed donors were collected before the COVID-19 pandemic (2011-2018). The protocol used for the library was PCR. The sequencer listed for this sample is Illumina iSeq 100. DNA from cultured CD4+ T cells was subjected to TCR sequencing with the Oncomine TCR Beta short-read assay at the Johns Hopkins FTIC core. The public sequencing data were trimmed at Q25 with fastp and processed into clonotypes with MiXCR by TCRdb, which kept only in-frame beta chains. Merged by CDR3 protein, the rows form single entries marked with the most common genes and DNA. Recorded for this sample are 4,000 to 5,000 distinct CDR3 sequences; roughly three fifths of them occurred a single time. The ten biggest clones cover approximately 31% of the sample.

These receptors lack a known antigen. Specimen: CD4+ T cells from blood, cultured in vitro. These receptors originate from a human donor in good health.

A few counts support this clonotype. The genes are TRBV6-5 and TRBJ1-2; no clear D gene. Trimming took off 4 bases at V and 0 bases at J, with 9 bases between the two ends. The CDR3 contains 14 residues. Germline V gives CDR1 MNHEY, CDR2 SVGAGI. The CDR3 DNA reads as TGTGCCAGCAGTTCAGTGGGCCCTAACTATGGCTACACCTTC. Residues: CASSSVGPNYGYTF.

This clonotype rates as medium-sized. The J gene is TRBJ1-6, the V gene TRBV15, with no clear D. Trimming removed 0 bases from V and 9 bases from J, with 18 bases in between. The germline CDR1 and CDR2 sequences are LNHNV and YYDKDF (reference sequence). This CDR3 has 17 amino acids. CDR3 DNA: TGTGCCACCAGCAGAGATAGGTTTTTTGGTGGCAGTTCACCCCTCCACTTT. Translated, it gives CATSRDRFFGGSSPLHF.

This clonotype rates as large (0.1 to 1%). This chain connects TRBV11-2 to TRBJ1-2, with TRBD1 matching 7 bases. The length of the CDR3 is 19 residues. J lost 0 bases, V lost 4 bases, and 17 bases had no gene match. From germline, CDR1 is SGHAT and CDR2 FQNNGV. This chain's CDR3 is CASSSIDLTGKPPNYGYTF. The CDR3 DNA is TGTGCCAGCAGCTCAATCGACCTGACAGGGAAGCCCCCTAACTATGGCTACACCTTC.

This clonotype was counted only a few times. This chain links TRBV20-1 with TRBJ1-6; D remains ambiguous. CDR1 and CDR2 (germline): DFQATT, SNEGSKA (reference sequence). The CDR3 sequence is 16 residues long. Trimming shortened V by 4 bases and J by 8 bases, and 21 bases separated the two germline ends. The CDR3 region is CSATALRSDTDSPLHF. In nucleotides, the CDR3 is TGCAGTGCTACAGCCCTACGGTCAGACACTGATTCACCCCTCCACTTT.